The present T cell receptor (beta chain) was sequenced within a study of Ad26.COV2.S vaccination and SARS-CoV-2 variants. Whole-study results and caveats: Spike-specific responses of CD8+ and CD4+ T cells were reported to display substantial breadth after vaccination. In TCR breadth and depth analyses, total T cell responses may have been underestimated. Spike-specific TCR breadth ran higher among vaccine recipients than placebo recipients.

TCRdb's copy holds only in-frame clones and misses some; the assay was immunoSEQ multiplex PCR. This sample yields about 180,000 clones, of which 87% are seen a single time; around 6.1% belongs to the top ten. The CDR3 is made up of 14 amino acids. CDR1 SQVTM and CDR2 ANQGSEA come from the germline V gene. Trimming cost V 4 bases and J 0 bases, with 13 bases left between them. A note on this clone: The target antigen is unknown.

The sample here was peripheral blood, taken after recovery from COVID-19. The chain carries TRBV29-1 and TRBJ2-7; D not certain. The origin of this receptor is a human donor who had recovered from COVID-19. CDR3 in amino acids: CSVGNSRPSYEQYF. In DNA form, the CDR3 reads TGCAGCGTTGGCAACTCCCGGCCCTCCTACGAGCAGTACTTC.